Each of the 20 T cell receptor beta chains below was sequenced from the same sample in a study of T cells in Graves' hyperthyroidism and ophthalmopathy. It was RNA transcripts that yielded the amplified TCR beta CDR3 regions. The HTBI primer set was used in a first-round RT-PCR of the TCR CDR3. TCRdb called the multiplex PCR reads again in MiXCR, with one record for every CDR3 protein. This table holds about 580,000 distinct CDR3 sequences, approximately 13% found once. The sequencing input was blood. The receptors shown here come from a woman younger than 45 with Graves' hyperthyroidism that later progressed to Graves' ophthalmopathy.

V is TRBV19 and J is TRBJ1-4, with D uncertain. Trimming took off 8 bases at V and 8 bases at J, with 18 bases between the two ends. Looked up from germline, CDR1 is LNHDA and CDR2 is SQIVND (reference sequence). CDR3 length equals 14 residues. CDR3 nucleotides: TGTGCCAGTGCCTGGGCCACTGGATCGGAAAAACTGTTTTTT. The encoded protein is CASAWATGSEKLFF.

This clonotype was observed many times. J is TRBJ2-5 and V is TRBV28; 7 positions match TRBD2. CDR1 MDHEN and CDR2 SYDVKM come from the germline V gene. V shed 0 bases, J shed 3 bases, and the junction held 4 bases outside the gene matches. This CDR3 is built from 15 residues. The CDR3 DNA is TGTGCCAGCAGTTTATGGGGGGGGGGGGAAGAGACCCAGTACTTC. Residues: CASSLWGGGEETQYF.

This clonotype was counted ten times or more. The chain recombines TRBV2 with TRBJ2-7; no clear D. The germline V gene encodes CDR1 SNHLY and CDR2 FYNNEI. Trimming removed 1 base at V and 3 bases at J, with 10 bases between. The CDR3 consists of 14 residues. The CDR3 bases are TGTGCCAGCAGTGAAGGAACAGCAAGCTACGAGCAGTACTTC. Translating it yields CASSEGTASYEQYF.

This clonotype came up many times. CDR3 residues: CASSPLGGYDYGYTF. CDR3 DNA: TGTGCCAGCAGTCCCCTGGGGGGCTATGACTATGGCTACACCTTC. The chain recombines TRBV12-3 or TRBV12-4 with TRBJ1-2; TRBD1 is a possible D gene (6 bases). V was pared by 5 bases and J by 3 bases, with 16 bases between. The CDR3 extends over 15 amino acids.

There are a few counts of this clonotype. In nucleotides, the CDR3 is TGTGCCAGCAGCTTAGGTAGGGGACTAGCGGGCTACCGGAGCTCCTACAATGAGCAGTTCTTC. Amino acid sequence: CASSLGRGLAGYRSSYNEQFF. The chain carries TRBV13 and TRBJ2-1, with 12 bases lining up with TRBD2. Trimming took 0 bases from V and 0 from J; bases not matched to a gene: 12. Looked up from germline, CDR1 is PRHDT and CDR2 is FYEKMQ (reference sequence). This CDR3 is 21 amino acids long.

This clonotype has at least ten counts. This CDR3 is CASSRTGGGETQYF. The CDR3 nucleotides read TGTGCCAGCAGTCGTACAGGGGGCGGGGAGACCCAGTACTTC. This chain connects TRBV12-3 or TRBV12-4 to TRBJ2-5; TRBD1 agrees at 9 bases. CDR3 size: 14 residues. V dropped 5 bases and J dropped 5; count of bases not matched to a gene: 6.

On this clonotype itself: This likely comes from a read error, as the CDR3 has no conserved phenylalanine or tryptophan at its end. CDR3: CAILSGQPNTEAFS. The CDR3, as DNA: TGTGCCATCTTATCCGGACAGCCGAACACTGAAGCTTTCTCT. The chain recombines TRBV10-3 with TRBJ1-1; D is perhaps TRBD1 (6 bases). Trimming removed 8 bases at V and 1 base at J, with 14 bases between. The CDR3 is 14 amino acids. CDR1 ENHRY and CDR2 SYGVKD come from the germline V gene.

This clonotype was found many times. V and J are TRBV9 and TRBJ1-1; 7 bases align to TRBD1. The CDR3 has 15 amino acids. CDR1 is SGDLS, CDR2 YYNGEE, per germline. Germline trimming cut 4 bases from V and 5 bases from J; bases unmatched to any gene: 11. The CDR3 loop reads CASSKGAGVGTEAFF. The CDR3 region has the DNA TGTGCCAGCAGCAAGGGGGCAGGGGTCGGTACTGAAGCTTTCTTT. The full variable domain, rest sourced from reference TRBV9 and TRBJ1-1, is DSGVTQTPKHLITATGQRVTLRCSPRSGDLSVYWYQQSLDQGLQFLIQYYNGEERAKGNILERFSAQQFPDLHSELNLSSLELGDSALYFCASSKGAGVGTEAFFGQGTRLTVV.

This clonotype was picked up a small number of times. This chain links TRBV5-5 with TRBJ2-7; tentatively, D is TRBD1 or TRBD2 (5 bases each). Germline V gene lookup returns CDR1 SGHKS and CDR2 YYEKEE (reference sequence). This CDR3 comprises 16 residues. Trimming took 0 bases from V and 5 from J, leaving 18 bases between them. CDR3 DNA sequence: TGTGCCAGCAGCTTGGTGTGGCAGACGGGGACGAACGAGCAGTACTTC. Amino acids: CASSLVWQTGTNEQYF.

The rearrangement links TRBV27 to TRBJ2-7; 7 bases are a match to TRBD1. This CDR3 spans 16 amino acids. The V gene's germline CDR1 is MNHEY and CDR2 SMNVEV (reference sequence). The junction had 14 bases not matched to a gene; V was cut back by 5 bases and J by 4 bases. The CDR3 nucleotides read TGTGCCAGCAGTCGATATACCGGGACAGAGATTTACGAGCAGTACTTC. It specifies CASSRYTGTEIYEQYF.

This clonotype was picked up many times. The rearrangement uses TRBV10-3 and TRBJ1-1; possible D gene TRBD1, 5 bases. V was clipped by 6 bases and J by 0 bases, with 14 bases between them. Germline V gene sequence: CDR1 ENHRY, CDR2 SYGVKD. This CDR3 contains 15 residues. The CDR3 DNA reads TGTGCCATCAGCAACCGGGACCTCCTGAACACTGAAGCTTTCTTT. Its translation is CAISNRDLLNTEAFF.

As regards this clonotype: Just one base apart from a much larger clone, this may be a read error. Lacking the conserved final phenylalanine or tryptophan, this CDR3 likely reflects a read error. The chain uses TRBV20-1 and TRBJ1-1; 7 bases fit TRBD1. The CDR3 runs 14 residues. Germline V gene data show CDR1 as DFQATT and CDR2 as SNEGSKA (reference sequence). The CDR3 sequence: CSGKGGSMNTEAFS. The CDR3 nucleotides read TGCAGCGGAAAAGGGGGCTCAATGAACACTGAAGCTTTCTCT.

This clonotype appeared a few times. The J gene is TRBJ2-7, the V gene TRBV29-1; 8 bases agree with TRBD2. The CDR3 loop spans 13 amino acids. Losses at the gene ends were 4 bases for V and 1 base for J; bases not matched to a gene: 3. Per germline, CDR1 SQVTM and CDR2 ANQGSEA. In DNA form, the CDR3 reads TGCAGCGTTGTGACTAGCGTGTCCTACGAGCAGTACTTC. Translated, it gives CSVVTSVSYEQYF.

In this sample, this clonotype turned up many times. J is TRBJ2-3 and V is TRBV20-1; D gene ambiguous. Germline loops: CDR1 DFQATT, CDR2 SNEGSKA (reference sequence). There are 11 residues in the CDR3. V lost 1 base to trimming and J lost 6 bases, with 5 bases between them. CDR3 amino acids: CSARGWDTQYF. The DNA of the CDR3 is TGCAGTGCTAGAGGTTGGGATACGCAGTATTTT.

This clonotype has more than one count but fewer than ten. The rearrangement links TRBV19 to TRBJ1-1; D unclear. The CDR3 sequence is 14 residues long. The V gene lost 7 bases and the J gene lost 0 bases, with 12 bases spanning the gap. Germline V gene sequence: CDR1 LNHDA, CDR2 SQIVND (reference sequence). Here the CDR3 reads CASTPGRMNTEAFF. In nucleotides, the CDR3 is TGTGCCAGTACTCCAGGCAGAATGAACACTGAAGCTTTCTTT.

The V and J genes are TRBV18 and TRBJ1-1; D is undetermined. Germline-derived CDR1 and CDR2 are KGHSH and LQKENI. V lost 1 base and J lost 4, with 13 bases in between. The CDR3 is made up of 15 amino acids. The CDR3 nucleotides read TGTGCCAGCTCACCACAAGATTTCGAGGGCACTGAAGCTTTCTTT. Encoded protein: CASSPQDFEGTEAFF.

This chain's CDR3 is CASSLGGGQVDEQYF. In DNA form, the CDR3 reads TGTGCCAGCAGCTTAGGAGGGGGGCAGGTGGACGAGCAGTACTTC. The chain employs TRBV7-8 and TRBJ2-7, with D tentatively TRBD1 or TRBD2 (6 bases each). This CDR3 is built from 15 residues. Trimming removed 1 base from V and 5 bases from J, with 15 bases in between. Germline V CDR1 and CDR2: SGHVS, FQNEAQ. Full variable domain (outside the CDR3, taken from reference TRBV7-8 and TRBJ2-7): GAGVSQSPRYKVAKRGQDVALRCDPISGHVSLFWYQQALGQGPEFLTYFQNEAQLDKSGLPSDRFFAERPEGSVSTLKIQRTQQEDSAVYLCASSLGGGQVDEQYFGPGTRLTVT.

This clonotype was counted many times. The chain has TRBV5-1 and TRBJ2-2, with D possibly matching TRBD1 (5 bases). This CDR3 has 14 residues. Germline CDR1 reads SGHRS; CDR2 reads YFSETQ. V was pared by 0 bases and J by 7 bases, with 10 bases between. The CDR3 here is CASSLEQAIGELFF. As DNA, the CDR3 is TGCGCCAGCAGCTTGGAACAGGCTATCGGGGAGCTGTTTTTT.

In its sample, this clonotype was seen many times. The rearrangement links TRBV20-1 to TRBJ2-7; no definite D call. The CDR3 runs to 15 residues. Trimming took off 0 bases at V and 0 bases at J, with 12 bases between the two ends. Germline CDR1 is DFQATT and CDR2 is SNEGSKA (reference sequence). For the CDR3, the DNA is TGCAGTGCTAGAGATTGGGCTTTTTACTCCTACGAGCAGTACTTC. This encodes CSARDWAFYSYEQYF.

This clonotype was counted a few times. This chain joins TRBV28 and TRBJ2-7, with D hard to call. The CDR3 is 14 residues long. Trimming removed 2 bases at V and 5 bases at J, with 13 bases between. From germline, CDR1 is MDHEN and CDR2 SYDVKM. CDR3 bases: TGTGCCAGCAGTTTAGACTCCGGAGAGGACGAGCAGTACTTC. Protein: CASSLDSGEDEQYF.